Shown below are 20 T cell receptor beta chains from a single sample sequenced in a study of Graves' ophthalmopathy and Graves' hyperthyroidism. Investigators amplified TCR beta CDR3 regions from RNA transcripts. First-round RT-PCR employed HTBI primers, with a second-round multiplex PCR after it. Via MiXCR, TCRdb re-called the multiplex PCR reads, giving one row per CDR3 protein. This sample has about 480,000 distinct CDR3 sequences; roughly 14% occur once, and the top ten carry approximately 9.8%. The specimen sequenced was blood. These receptors all stem from a woman in her 30s with Graves' ophthalmopathy.

The gene calls are TRBV6-5 and TRBJ1-3; D call uncertain. The ends were cut back, 3 bases at V and 9 bases at J, with 18 bases in the middle. The CDR3 has 15 residues. The germline CDR1 and CDR2 sequences are MNHEY and SVGAGI. CDR3 nucleotides: TGTGCCAGCAGTTATCCCAGATCCCTGGGTGGCACCATATATTTT. Protein product: CASSYPRSLGGTIYF.

This clonotype was picked up many times. The genes are TRBV29-1 and TRBJ1-1; the D gene is possibly TRBD1 (5 bases). This CDR3 comprises 12 residues. Germline CDR1 SQVTM, CDR2 ANQGSEA. Trimming cost V 7 bases and J 1 base, with 10 bases left between them. CDR3 region: CSASTANTEAFF. The CDR3 region has the DNA TGCAGCGCCTCGACAGCGAACACTGAAGCTTTCTTT.

This clonotype was recorded at least ten times. V gene TRBV7-8 combines with J gene TRBJ1-5; D is unresolved. The CDR3 extends over 13 amino acids. Germline CDR1 and CDR2: SGHVS and FQNEAQ. V lost 8 bases to trimming and J lost 8 bases, with 16 bases between them. This CDR3 is CASSPGRDKPQHF. The DNA for the CDR3 is TGTGCCAGCTCCCCCGGTAGAGATAAGCCCCAGCATTTT.

This clonotype has only a few counts. J is TRBJ1-2 and V is TRBV30, with 8 bases lining up with TRBD1. V shed 3 bases and J 4 bases; nucleotides not matched to a gene: 4. Germline V gives CDR1 GTSNPN, CDR2 SVGIG (reference sequence). CDR3 length: 13 amino acids. CDR3 coding DNA: TGTGCCTGGAGGACAGGGGATGGCTATGGCTACACCTTC. Protein sequence: CAWRTGDGYGYTF.

V is TRBV6-2 or TRBV6-3 and J is TRBJ2-5; D not resolved. Trimming cost V 6 bases and J 3 bases, with 11 bases left between them. Germline V lookup: CDR1 MNHEY, CDR2 SVGEGT. The CDR3 is 13 amino acids. The CDR3, as DNA: TGTGCCAGCAGCTTGGGGTGGGAAGAGACCCAGTACTTC. This codes for CASSLGWEETQYF.

The rearrangement links TRBV19 to TRBJ2-2; 7 bases match TRBD1. CDR3 length equals 16 residues. Germline V gene data show CDR1 as LNHDA and CDR2 as SQIVND (reference sequence). V dropped 6 bases and J dropped 2; count of bases not matched to a gene: 9. The CDR3 DNA reads as TGTGCCAGTAGCCTCTCCGGACAGGTTAACACCGGGGAGCTGTTTTTT. Translated, it gives CASSLSGQVNTGELFF.

In its sample, this clonotype was seen many times. The chain uses TRBV27 and TRBJ1-2; D is unclear. Trimming took 0 bases from V and 4 from J, leaving 27 bases between them. Per the germline V gene, CDR1 is MNHEY and CDR2 is SMNVEV (reference sequence). This CDR3 is built from 20 residues. CDR3 amino acids: CASSLSVSVRDTSSFYGYTF. The CDR3 DNA reads TGTGCCAGCAGTTTATCGGTGTCGGTCAGAGATACATCTTCTTTCTATGGCTACACCTTC.

This clonotype was picked up many times. This CDR3 is CASMSGRAVRGEQYF. CDR3 nucleotide sequence: TGTGCCAGCATGAGCGGGAGGGCCGTTCGCGGGGAGCAGTACTTC. The chain has TRBV6-1 and TRBJ2-7; 10 bases agree with TRBD2. The CDR3 extends over 15 amino acids. The germline CDR1 and CDR2 sequences are MNHNS and SASEGT. The trim removed 7 bases at V and 7 bases at J, leaving 13 bases unmatched.

This clonotype was seen many times. The V and J genes are TRBV6-5 and TRBJ1-2; TRBD1 matches at 12 bases. The trim removed 1 base at V and 10 bases at J, leaving 4 bases unmatched. Looked up from germline, CDR1 is MNHEY and CDR2 is SVGAGI. CDR3 size: 14 residues. CDR3: CASSYYRDRGPYTF. In DNA, the CDR3 is TGTGCCAGCAGTTACTACCGGGACAGGGGGCCCTACACCTTC.

This clonotype was detected ten times or more. This rearrangement joins TRBV6-1 to TRBJ2-7, with a possible D match to TRBD1 (5 bases). Germline V gene data show CDR1 as MNHNS and CDR2 as SASEGT. CDR3 length equals 14 residues. Trimming took 4 bases from V and 3 from J, leaving 13 bases between them. CDR3 protein: CASSGPDRNYEQYF. CDR3 bases: TGTGCCAGCAGTGGGCCTGACAGAAACTACGAGCAGTACTTC.

This clonotype was recorded at least ten times. The chain carries TRBV6-1 and TRBJ2-5, with a tentative D call TRBD1 (6 bases). Germline assignment: CDR1 MNHNS and CDR2 SASEGT. The CDR3 length is 17 residues. Trimming removed 0 bases from V and 1 base from J, with 15 bases in between. Here the CDR3 DNA reads TGTGCCAGCAGTGAAGCAATGTGGACAGCCACCCAAGAGACCCAGTACTTC. Amino acid sequence: CASSEAMWTATQETQYF.

The chain is built from TRBV20-1 and TRBJ2-2, with 7 bases fitting TRBD1. This CDR3 is built from 17 residues. Germline lookup yields CDR1 DFQATT and CDR2 SNEGSKA (reference sequence). V gave up 1 base and J gave up 0 bases; unmatched junction bases: 8. This chain's CDR3 is CSARGTRGFANTGELFF. In DNA form, the CDR3 reads TGCAGTGCTAGAGGCACCAGGGGGTTTGCGAACACCGGGGAGCTGTTTTTT.

This clonotype occurred many times. The chain uses TRBV28 and TRBJ1-1; no reliable D call. This CDR3 region has 14 residues. CDR1 and CDR2 from the germline V gene are MDHEN and SYDVKM. V lost 3 bases and J lost 4, with 12 bases in between. The CDR3 nucleotides are TGTGCCAGCAGTTTCGCTTCCCTGAGCACTGAAGCTTTCTTT. It specifies CASSFASLSTEAFF.

This clonotype has a handful of counts. The V gene is TRBV5-1, the J gene TRBJ2-7; 8 nucleotides agree with TRBD2. The V gene end was trimmed by 0 bases and the J gene end by 6 bases; junction bases not matched to a gene: 8. The length of the CDR3 is 15 residues. CDR1 and CDR2 from the germline V gene are SGHRS and YFSETQ. The CDR3 DNA reads as TGCGCCAGCAGCTTGGGGGGACTAGGGAGGCCCGAGCAGTACTTC. It encodes CASSLGGLGRPEQYF.

This clonotype has at least ten counts. The chain is built from TRBV6-1 and TRBJ2-7; D is unclear. V lost 2 bases and J lost 2, with 10 bases in between. CDR1 and CDR2 (germline): MNHNS, SASEGT. The CDR3 runs to 14 residues. Here the CDR3 DNA reads TGTGCCAGCAGTGAATACCCCTTAACCTACGAGCAGTACTTC. Its protein is CASSEYPLTYEQYF.

This clonotype was picked up many times. This sequence joins TRBV12-3 or TRBV12-4 and TRBJ2-1; 11 bases match TRBD1. V lost 6 bases and J lost 7; bases outside the gene matches: 8. The CDR3 sequence is 15 residues long. Written as DNA, the CDR3 is TGTGCCAGCAGCTATGGGACAGGGGGAGGGAATGAGCAGTTCTTC. It codes for CASSYGTGGGNEQFF.

This clonotype was seen ten or more times. This rearrangement joins TRBV27 to TRBJ1-5; D remains unclear. This CDR3 spans 14 amino acids. V lost 5 bases and J lost 1, with 9 bases in between. The germline CDR1 and CDR2 sequences are MNHEY and SMNVEV (reference sequence). The DNA of the CDR3 is TGTGCCAGCAGTCCTTTGGACAGCAATCAGCCCCAGCATTTT. This translates into CASSPLDSNQPQHF.

In its sample, this clonotype was seen many times. The rearrangement links TRBV2 to TRBJ1-2; D is undetermined. Germline V gives CDR1 SNHLY, CDR2 FYNNEI. This CDR3 region has 14 residues. The germline V and J ends were trimmed by 2 bases and 6 bases, with 13 bases remaining between them. The CDR3, as DNA: TGTGCCAGCAGTGAAAAAGTCCCCACCCATGGCTACACCTTC. It encodes CASSEKVPTHGYTF.

There are many counts of this clonotype. The J gene is TRBJ1-2, the V gene TRBV9; 7 bases are a match to TRBD1. Germline V gene sequence: CDR1 SGDLS, CDR2 YYNGEE. J lost 6 bases, V lost 3 bases, and 14 bases had no gene match. This CDR3 comprises 16 residues. The CDR3 here is CASSAGGGADFDGYTF. The CDR3 DNA follows: TGTGCCAGCAGCGCGGGAGGGGGCGCTGATTTCGATGGCTACACCTTC.

This clonotype was detected many times. The V and J genes are TRBV5-6 and TRBJ2-3, with 9 nucleotides matching TRBD2. The CDR3 extends over 14 amino acids. Losses at the gene ends were 4 bases for V and 8 bases for J; bases not matched to a gene: 8. CDR1 SGHDT and CDR2 YYEEEE come from the germline V gene. CDR3 loop: CASSDSRGRGTQYF. In DNA form, the CDR3 reads TGTGCCAGCAGCGACTCTCGCGGGAGGGGTACGCAGTATTTT.